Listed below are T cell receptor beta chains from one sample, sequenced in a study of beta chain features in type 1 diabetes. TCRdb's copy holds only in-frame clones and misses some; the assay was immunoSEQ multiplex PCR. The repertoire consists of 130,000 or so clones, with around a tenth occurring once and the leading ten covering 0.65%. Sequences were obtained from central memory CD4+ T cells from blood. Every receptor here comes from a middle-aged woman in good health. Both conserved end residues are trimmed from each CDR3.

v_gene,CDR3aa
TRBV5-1,ASSRETYNEQF
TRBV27,ASSTWTSPVGGTQY
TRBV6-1,ASSEGGLKTYEQY
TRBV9,ASSAGTGLSSGNTIY
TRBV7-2,ASSLVGNQY
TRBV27,ASSLAGGSTQPQH
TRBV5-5,ASSTTGKAF
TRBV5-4,ASSFGAPSGANVLT
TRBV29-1,SVEAGEEQY
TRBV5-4,ASSSGLAGSSYNEQF
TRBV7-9,ASSRKTGKDRIGEAF
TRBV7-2,ASSLLRDRDRATEQF
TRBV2,ASSPWGSGATYEQY
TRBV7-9,ASSVGQGPYEQF
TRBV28,ASNEWRSYT
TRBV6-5,ASSGETSSYNEQF
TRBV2,ASSESGGGYT
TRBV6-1,ASSEKASGGAQETQY
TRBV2,ASSAKDRIGLYEQY
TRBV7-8,ASGLDNEQF
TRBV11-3,ASSLRSLTQY
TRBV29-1,SVQGSNYGYT
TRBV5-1,ASSPGQLISQETQY